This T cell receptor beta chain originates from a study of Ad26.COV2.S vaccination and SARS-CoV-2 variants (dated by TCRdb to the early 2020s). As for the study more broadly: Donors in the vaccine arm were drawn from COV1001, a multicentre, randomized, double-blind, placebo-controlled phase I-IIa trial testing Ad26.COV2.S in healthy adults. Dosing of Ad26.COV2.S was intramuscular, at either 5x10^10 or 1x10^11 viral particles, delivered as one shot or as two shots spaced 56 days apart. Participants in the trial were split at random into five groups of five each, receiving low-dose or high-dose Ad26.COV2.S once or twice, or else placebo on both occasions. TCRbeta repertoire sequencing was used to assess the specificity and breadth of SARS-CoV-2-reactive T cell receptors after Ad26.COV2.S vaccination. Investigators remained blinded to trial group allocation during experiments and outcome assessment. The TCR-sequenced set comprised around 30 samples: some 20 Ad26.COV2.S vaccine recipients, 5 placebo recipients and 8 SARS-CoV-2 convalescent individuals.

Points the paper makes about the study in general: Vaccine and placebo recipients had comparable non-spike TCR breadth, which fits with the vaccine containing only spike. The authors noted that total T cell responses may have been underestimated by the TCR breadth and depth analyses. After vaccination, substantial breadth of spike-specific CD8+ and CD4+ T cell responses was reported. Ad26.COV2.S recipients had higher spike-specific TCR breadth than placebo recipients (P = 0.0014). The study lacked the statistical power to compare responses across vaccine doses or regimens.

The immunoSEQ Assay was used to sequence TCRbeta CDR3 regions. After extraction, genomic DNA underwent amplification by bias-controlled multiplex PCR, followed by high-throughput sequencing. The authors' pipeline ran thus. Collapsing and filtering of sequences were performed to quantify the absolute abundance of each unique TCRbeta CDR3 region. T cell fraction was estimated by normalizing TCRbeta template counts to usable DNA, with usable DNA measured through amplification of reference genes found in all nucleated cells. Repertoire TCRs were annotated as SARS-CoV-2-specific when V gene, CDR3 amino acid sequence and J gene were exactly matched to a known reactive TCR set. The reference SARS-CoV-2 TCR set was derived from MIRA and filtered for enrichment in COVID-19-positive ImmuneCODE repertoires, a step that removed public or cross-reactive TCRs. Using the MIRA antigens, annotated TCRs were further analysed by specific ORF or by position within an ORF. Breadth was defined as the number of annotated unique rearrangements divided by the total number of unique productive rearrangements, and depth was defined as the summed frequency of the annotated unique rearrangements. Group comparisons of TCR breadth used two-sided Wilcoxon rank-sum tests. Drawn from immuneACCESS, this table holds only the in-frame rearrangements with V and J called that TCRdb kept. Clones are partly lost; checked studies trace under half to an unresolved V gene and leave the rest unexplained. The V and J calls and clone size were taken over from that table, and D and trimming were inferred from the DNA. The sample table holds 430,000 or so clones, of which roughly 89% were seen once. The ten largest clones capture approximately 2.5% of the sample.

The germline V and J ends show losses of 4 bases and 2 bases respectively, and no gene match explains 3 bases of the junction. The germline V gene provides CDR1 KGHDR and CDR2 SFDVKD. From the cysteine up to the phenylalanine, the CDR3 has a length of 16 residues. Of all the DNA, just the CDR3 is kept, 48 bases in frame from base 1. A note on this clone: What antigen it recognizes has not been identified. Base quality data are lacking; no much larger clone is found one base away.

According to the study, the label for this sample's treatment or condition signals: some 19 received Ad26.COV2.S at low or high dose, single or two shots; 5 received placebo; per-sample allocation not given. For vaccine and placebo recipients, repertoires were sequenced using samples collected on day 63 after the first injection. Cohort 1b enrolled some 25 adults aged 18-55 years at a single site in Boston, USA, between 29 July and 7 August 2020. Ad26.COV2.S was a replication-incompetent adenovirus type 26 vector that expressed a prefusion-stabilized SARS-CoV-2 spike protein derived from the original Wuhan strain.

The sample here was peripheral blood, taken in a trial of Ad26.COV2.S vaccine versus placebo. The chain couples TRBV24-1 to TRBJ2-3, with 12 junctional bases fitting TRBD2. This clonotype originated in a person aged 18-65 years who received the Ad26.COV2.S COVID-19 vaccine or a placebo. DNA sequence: TGTGCCACCAGTGACCGGACTAGCGGGGACACAGATACGCAGTATTTT. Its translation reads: CATSDRTSGDTDTQYF.